This T cell receptor beta chain was sequenced during a study of cytomegalovirus exposure and HLA in healthy donors. Whole-study context: Unique TCR beta sequences numbering 95 million to 130 million came from approximately 180 million T cells in an earlier analysis. Whole-study results and caveats: Previous analysis showed most TCR beta V segments were productive about 90% or about 30% of the time. Later genetic work tied a missense DCLRE1C variant to beta-chain V and J trimming. Sequencing artifact likely explains a cluster of highly shared sequence variants.

The study ran its PCR with 60 Vbeta and 13 Jbeta primers. Repertoires were generated with immunoSEQ multiplex PCR, while TCRdb's copy carries only in-frame clones and drops some. The table shows more than 150,000 clones, with around three quarters occurring only once. A note on this clone: The antigen remains undetermined.

The TCR sequence derives from a woman under 40 in good health and CMV-seropositive. Specimen: PBMCs.

CDR3: CASSGRSGQGNSPLHF. In DNA, the CDR3 is TGTGCCAGCAGCGGGCGATCGGGACAGGGTAATTCACCCCTCCACTTT. This chain uses TRBV9 with TRBJ1-6, with 9 bases that match TRBD1. The ends lost 3 bases at V and 6 bases at J; junction bases unmatched: 7. CDR3 length: 16 amino acids. CDR1 is SGDLS, CDR2 YYNGEE, per germline.